A selection of T cell receptor beta chains follows, all from one sample in a study of blood T cell repertoires in COVID-19. Using immunoSEQ multiplex PCR, the repertoire was profiled, and TCRdb retains in-frame clones only, with some absent. The table records about 400,000 clones, roughly 87% of them present only once. Sequences were obtained from PBMCs or T cells enriched from blood (not recorded which). Receptors originate from a woman in her 30s who had recovered from COVID-19. Both conserved end residues are part of each CDR3. The D gene is left open where the match is weak. Some rows mark clone size as missing; the rest say once, few, many or name a class of expanded clone.

CDR3nt: TGTGCCAGCAGTTTAGTACAGGGGCGGTGGGCTTTCTTT
CDR3aa: CASSLVQGRWAFF
v_gene: TRBV27
d_gene: TRBD1
abundance: -
j_gene: TRBJ1-1

CDR3nt: TGTGCCAGCAGCTTGGGTGCGGGAGGAGATGGCTATGAGCAGTTCTTC
CDR3aa: CASSLGAGGDGYEQFF
v_gene: TRBV5-8
d_gene: TRBD2
abundance: -
j_gene: TRBJ2-1

CDR3nt: TGTGCCAGCAATCGAGGGGGTGAGACTGAAGCTTTCTTT
CDR3aa: CASNRGGETEAFF
v_gene: TRBV12-3/TRBV12-4
d_gene: -
abundance: -
j_gene: TRBJ1-1

CDR3nt: TGTGCCAGCAGTGTGACGGGGGATTTGAAGACCCAGTACTTC
CDR3aa: CASSVTGDLKTQYF
v_gene: TRBV25-1
d_gene: -
abundance: -
j_gene: TRBJ2-5

CDR3nt: TGTGCCAGCAGCCTGCGGGACAGTACTACCCTTTTGGACACTGAAGCTTTCTTT
CDR3aa: CASSLRDSTTLLDTEAFF
v_gene: TRBV5-5
d_gene: TRBD1
abundance: -
j_gene: TRBJ1-1

CDR3nt: TGCGCCAGCAGCTTGGGATTCGGGGTGAACACTGAAGCTTTCTTT
CDR3aa: CASSLGFGVNTEAFF
v_gene: TRBV5-1
d_gene: -
abundance: -
j_gene: TRBJ1-1

CDR3nt: TGTGCCAGCAGCTTAGACAGATACACAGATACGCAGTATTTT
CDR3aa: CASSLDRYTDTQYF
v_gene: TRBV7-2
d_gene: -
abundance: -
j_gene: TRBJ2-3

CDR3nt: TGTGCCAGCTCACCTGAGGGCGATGAGCAGTTCTTC
CDR3aa: CASSPEGDEQFF
v_gene: TRBV18
d_gene: -
abundance: -
j_gene: TRBJ2-1

CDR3nt: TGTGCCAGCAGCTTACCCATCGCGGGGGGGGTTGAGACCCAGTACTTC
CDR3aa: CASSLPIAGGVETQYF
v_gene: TRBV5-4
d_gene: TRBD2
abundance: -
j_gene: TRBJ2-5

CDR3nt: TGTGCCAGCAGCTCACAGGGTCGGAGCGCTTTCTTT
CDR3aa: CASSSQGRSAFF
v_gene: TRBV7-9
d_gene: -
abundance: few
j_gene: TRBJ1-1

CDR3nt: TGTGCCAGCAGCTCCTTAGCGGGGGAATCCTCCTACTACGAGCAGTACTTC
CDR3aa: CASSSLAGESSYYEQYF
v_gene: TRBV7-9
d_gene: TRBD2
abundance: -
j_gene: TRBJ2-7

CDR3nt: TGTGCCAGCAGCCAAGAACAAAACACTGAAGCTTTCTTT
CDR3aa: CASSQEQNTEAFF
v_gene: TRBV4-2
d_gene: -
abundance: -
j_gene: TRBJ1-1

CDR3nt: TGTGCCAGCAGTTCGGGGCTAGCGGCTCGTAATGAGCAGTTCTTC
CDR3aa: CASSSGLAARNEQFF
v_gene: TRBV27
d_gene: TRBD2
abundance: -
j_gene: TRBJ2-1

CDR3nt: TGCGCCAGCAGCTTGGAAGGACTAGTTTCTGGGGAGACCCAGTACTTC
CDR3aa: CASSLEGLVSGETQYF
v_gene: TRBV5-1
d_gene: TRBD2
abundance: -
j_gene: TRBJ2-5

CDR3nt: TGTGCCTGGAGAGGACAGCAAGAGACCCAGTACTTC
CDR3aa: CAWRGQQETQYF
v_gene: TRBV30
d_gene: -
abundance: -
j_gene: TRBJ2-5

CDR3nt: TGCGCCAGCAGCTCACGGACTAGCCCCAACACAGATACGCAGTATTTT
CDR3aa: CASSSRTSPNTDTQYF
v_gene: TRBV4-1
d_gene: TRBD2
abundance: -
j_gene: TRBJ2-3

CDR3nt: TGTGCCAGCAGTTTAAGGGAGGGGAACACTGAAGCTTTCTTT
CDR3aa: CASSLREGNTEAFF
v_gene: TRBV28
d_gene: -
abundance: -
j_gene: TRBJ1-1